These 25 T cell receptor beta chains were sequenced from one sample in a study of T cell repertoires in cytomegalovirus infection. Antigen specificity for these receptors is unknown. TCRdb independently ran MiXCR on the reads; one entry per CDR3 protein. Of 450,000 to 550,000 distinct CDR3 sequences listed, about 42% are singletons. This material consisted of cultured PBMCs, taken from culture after CMV antigen stimulation. All receptors derive from a human donor in good health (CMV status not recorded). Some clones in this sample may be carry-over from other donors' samples.

The count of this clonotype is one. The rearrangement uses TRBV9 and TRBJ1-2; no definite D call. The CDR3 runs 13 residues. The germline V gene encodes CDR1 SGDLS and CDR2 YYNGEE. Trimming stripped 4 bases from V and 5 bases from J, with 12 bases between. This CDR3 is CASSSGILYGYTF. CDR3 nucleotides: TGTGCCAGCAGCTCCGGAATCCTTTATGGCTACACCTTC.

As DNA, the CDR3 is TGTGCCAGCAGCGAGAGACTAGCGGGGGGAGAGCAGTACTTC. Protein product: CASSERLAGGEQYF. The J gene is TRBJ2-7, the V gene TRBV7-2; 13 bases match TRBD2. Germline V CDR1 and CDR2: SGHTA, FQGNSA. CDR3 length: 14 residues. V lost 5 bases, J lost 7 bases, and 5 bases stayed unmatched.

The chain has TRBV11-1 and TRBJ1-2; TRBD1 is a possible D gene (5 bases). The length of the CDR3 is 15 residues. The germline V gene encodes CDR1 SGHAT and CDR2 FQDESV (reference sequence). Trimming left V 1 base short and J 3 bases short, with 12 bases between. DNA of the CDR3: TGTGCCAGCAGCTTAGTTCCAGGGATGGACTATGGCTACACCTTC. This gives the protein CASSLVPGMDYGYTF.

The genes are TRBV10-3 and TRBJ2-1; 7 bases are shared with TRBD2. CDR1 and CDR2 from the germline V gene are ENHRY and SYGVKD. Losses at the gene ends were 10 bases for V and 5 bases for J; bases not matched to a gene: 11. This CDR3 is built from 14 residues. The chain's CDR3 is CATTPQGGDNEQFF. CDR3 DNA sequence: TGTGCCACCACCCCCCAGGGAGGGGACAATGAGCAGTTCTTC.

The chain couples TRBV7-9 to TRBJ1-3; D unresolved. The germline V gene encodes CDR1 SEHNR and CDR2 FQNEAQ (reference sequence). Trimming stripped 8 bases from V and 0 bases from J, with 11 bases between. The CDR3 extends over 14 amino acids. The CDR3 spells CASFRSDSGNTIYF. For the CDR3, the DNA is TGTGCCAGCTTTAGAAGCGACTCTGGAAACACCATATATTTT.

This chain uses TRBV7-2 with TRBJ2-7, with D possibly called TRBD1 or TRBD2 (5 bases each). Trimming took off 1 base at V and 5 bases at J, with 12 bases between the two ends. Germline CDR1 and CDR2: SGHTA and FQGNSA. The CDR3 consists of 14 residues. The CDR3 bases are TGTGCCAGCAGCTTAGTCCCAGGGAGAGACGAGCAGTACTTC. Protein: CASSLVPGRDEQYF.

This chain links TRBV7-2 with TRBJ2-7; D possibly corresponds to TRBD1 (6 bases). V lost 6 bases and J lost 3, with 12 bases in between. This CDR3 region has 13 residues. Germline-derived CDR1 and CDR2 are SGHTA and FQGNSA. The CDR3 is CASSRTVIYEQYF. The CDR3 coding sequence is TGTGCCAGCAGTAGGACAGTCATCTACGAGCAGTACTTC.

CDR3 residues: CASSTSGRSGNEQFF. The DNA for the CDR3 is TGTGCCAGCAGCACTAGCGGGAGATCCGGGAATGAGCAGTTCTTC. The V and J genes are TRBV7-2 and TRBJ2-1; 11 nucleotides agree with TRBD2. The germline gives CDR1 SGHTA, CDR2 FQGNSA. The CDR3 contains 15 residues. Trimming cost V 5 bases and J 7 bases; bases outside gene matches: 7.

The chain couples TRBV7-2 to TRBJ2-3, with D unresolved. The CDR3 is 14 residues long. V was clipped by 7 bases and J by 2 bases, with 13 bases between them. Germline V gene data show CDR1 as SGHTA and CDR2 as FQGNSA. The CDR3 bases are TGTGCCAGCAAATTTACCCCTCTCACAGATACGCAGTATTTT. Translation: CASKFTPLTDTQYF. Based on the CDR3 plus reference TRBV7-2 and TRBJ2-3, the full variable domain is GAGVSQSPSNKVTEKGKDVELRCDPISGHTALYWYRQSLGQGLEFLIYFQGNSAPDKSGLPSDRFSAERTGGSVSTLTIQRTQQEDSAVYLCASKFTPLTDTQYFGPGTRLTVL.

This chain links TRBV14 with TRBJ1-4, with D possibly being TRBD1 (6 bases). The CDR3 is 14 amino acids. V was pared by 4 bases and J by 13 bases, with 19 bases between. The germline gives CDR1 SGHDN, CDR2 FVKESK. The DNA of the CDR3 is TGTGCCAGCAGCCCGCTTGGACAGCGTGTACGACTGTTTTTT. Residues: CASSPLGQRVRLFF.

This clonotype showed up many times. The junction shows a germline mismatch at one end, possibly a read error. The genes are TRBV7-2 and TRBJ1-1; 7 positions match TRBD1. Germline values: CDR1 SGHTA, CDR2 FQGNSA. The CDR3 is made up of 14 amino acids. The CDR3 coding sequence is TGCGCCAGCAGCCTCAGACAGGGAGGGACTGAAGCTTTCTTT. Translating gives CASSLRQGGTEAFF. Variable domain in full (rest from reference TRBV7-2 and TRBJ1-1): GAGVSQSPSNKVTEKGKDVELRCDPISGHTALYWYRQSLGQGLEFLIYFQGNSAPDKSGLPSDRFSAERTGGSVSTLTIQRTQQEDSAVYLCASSLRQGGTEAFFGQGTRLTVV.

This clonotype was seen more than once but under ten times. The chain links TRBV7-2 to TRBJ2-3; D is uncertain. The CDR3 covers 14 residues. V lost 5 bases and J 2 bases, leaving 11 bases between the germline ends. Germline CDR1 is SGHTA and CDR2 is FQGNSA. The CDR3 loop is CASSRSPYTDTQYF. The CDR3 nucleotides are TGTGCCAGCAGCCGTAGTCCCTACACAGATACGCAGTATTTT.

This clonotype came up a few times. The V call is TRBV7-9, the J call TRBJ1-3; D is unresolved. From germline, CDR1 is SEHNR and CDR2 FQNEAQ (reference sequence). V was clipped by 8 bases and J by 6 bases, with 11 bases between them. CDR3 length: 12 amino acids. The CDR3 DNA sequence: TGTGCCAGCGGACCTCTGAAAAACACCATATATTTT. Protein: CASGPLKNTIYF. The variable domain in full, completed from reference TRBV7-9 and TRBJ1-3, reads DTGVSQNPRHKITKRGQNVTFRCDPISEHNRLYWYRQTLGQGPEFLTYFQNEAQLEKSRLLSDRFSAERPKGSFSTLEIQRTEQGDSAMYLCASGPLKNTIYFGEGSWLTVV.

The rearrangement joins TRBV6-1 to TRBJ1-5; D might be TRBD1 (6 bases). CDR1 is MNHNS, CDR2 SASEGT, per germline. The CDR3 is made up of 15 amino acids. Trimming left V 6 bases short and J 6 bases short, with 18 bases between. This chain's CDR3 is CASRPRSRGSQPQHF. CDR3 nucleotide sequence: TGTGCCAGCAGGCCCCGGAGCAGGGGCAGTCAGCCCCAGCATTTT.

This chain joins TRBV10-3 and TRBJ1-1; unclear D gene. V lost 5 bases, J lost 0 bases, and 10 bases lay in between. CDR3 length equals 14 residues. CDR1 and CDR2 from the germline V gene are ENHRY and SYGVKD. In DNA form, the CDR3 reads TGTGCCATCAGTTCTTCCACAGTGAACACTGAAGCTTTCTTT. Its translation is CAISSSTVNTEAFF.

J is TRBJ1-4 and V is TRBV7-6, with D tentatively TRBD1 (6 bases). Per the germline V gene, CDR1 is SGHVS and CDR2 is FNYEAQ. This CDR3 has 15 amino acids. V shed 3 bases and J shed 4 bases, with 12 bases lying between them. Here the CDR3 reads CASSFFQGHNEKLFF. Here the CDR3 DNA reads TGTGCCAGCAGCTTTTTCCAGGGACATAATGAAAAACTGTTTTTT.

The chain carries TRBV4-1 and TRBJ1-3; D uncertain. The CDR3 consists of 15 residues. Per the germline V gene, CDR1 is MGHRA and CDR2 is YSYEKL. V was pared by 4 bases and J by 0 bases, with 10 bases between. The DNA for the CDR3 is TGCGCCAGCAGCCCGTGGACGGCCTCTGGAAACACCATATATTTT. It encodes CASSPWTASGNTIYF.

The chain has TRBV19 and TRBJ1-1, with a weak D call TRBD1 (6 bases). This CDR3 has 12 amino acids. The germline V gene has CDR1 LNHDA and CDR2 SQIVND (reference sequence). V dropped 6 bases and J dropped 4 bases, with 9 bases sitting between them. The CDR3 DNA reads TGTGCCAGTAGACAACAGGGCACTGAAGCTTTCTTT. The encoded protein is CASRQQGTEAFF.

CDR3 region: CASSLRGEVWIEQYF. The CDR3 region has the DNA TGTGCCAGCAGCTTAAGGGGGGAAGTGTGGATCGAGCAGTACTTC. The chain uses TRBV11-2 and TRBJ2-7; possibly TRBD1 or TRBD2 for D (6 bases each). This CDR3 is 15 amino acids long. Germline CDR1 reads SGHAT; CDR2 reads FQNNGV. V lost 2 bases to trimming and J lost 6 bases, with 17 bases between them. The entire variable domain, with the rest obtained from reference TRBV11-2 and TRBJ2-7, is as follows: EAGVAQSPRYKIIEKRQSVAFWCNPISGHATLYWYQQILGQGPKLLIQFQNNGVVDDSQLPKDRFSAERLKGVDSTLKIQPAKLEDSAVYLCASSLRGEVWIEQYFGPGTRLTVT.

This clonotype has only one observation. V is TRBV6-8 and J is TRBJ2-2; no reliable D call. The CDR3 totals 14 residues. Germline V CDR1 and CDR2: MNHGY, SAAAGT. V lost 7 bases to trimming and J lost 3 bases, with 12 bases between them. In DNA, the CDR3 is TGTGCCAGCAAGGCCCAACGGGACACCGGGGAGCTGTTTTTT. Translating it yields CASKAQRDTGELFF.

This sequence joins TRBV7-2 and TRBJ1-1; 7 nucleotides align to TRBD1. From germline, CDR1 is SGHTA and CDR2 FQGNSA. Losses at the gene ends were 3 bases for V and 7 bases for J; bases not matched to a gene: 8. The CDR3 covers 14 residues. The CDR3 spells CASSFTGTALEAFF. The CDR3 bases are TGTGCCAGCAGCTTCACCGGGACAGCCCTTGAAGCTTTCTTT.

This clonotype was detected ten times or more. The chain is built from TRBV7-2 and TRBJ2-7, with D unclear. Germline CDR1 SGHTA, CDR2 FQGNSA. The CDR3 is 13 amino acids. Deletions cut 1 base from V and 3 bases from J, with 7 bases between. CDR3 coding DNA: TGTGCCAGCAGCTTAGTCCCCAACTACGAGCAGTACTTC. Amino acid sequence: CASSLVPNYEQYF.

This clonotype was counted a few times. The gene calls are TRBV7-2 and TRBJ2-7; TRBD2 matches at 15 bases. The junction had 9 bases not matched to a gene; V was cut back by 5 bases and J by 1 base. CDR1 and CDR2 (germline): SGHTA, FQGNSA. This CDR3 contains 18 residues. The CDR3, as DNA: TGTGCCAGCAGCGACCCGGGACTAGCGGGAGGTTCTTCCTACGAGCAGTACTTC. Translated: CASSDPGLAGGSSYEQYF.

The chain employs TRBV12-3 or TRBV12-4 and TRBJ2-1; TRBD2 aligns across 12 bases. With V trimmed by 4 bases and J by 4 bases, 5 bases remained unmatched. CDR3 length: 16 residues. The CDR3 loop is CASSWRTSGVYNEQFF. The CDR3 nucleotides read TGTGCCAGCAGTTGGCGGACTAGCGGGGTTTACAATGAGCAGTTCTTC.

This sequence joins TRBV7-2 and TRBJ1-1; a weak D match, TRBD1 (6 bases). Germline V gene sequence: CDR1 SGHTA, CDR2 FQGNSA. This CDR3 spans 14 amino acids. Trimming stripped 5 bases from V and 2 bases from J, with 12 bases between. CDR3 amino acids: CASSMGHLNTEAFF. The CDR3 DNA follows: TGTGCCAGCAGCATGGGACATCTTAACACTGAAGCTTTCTTT.